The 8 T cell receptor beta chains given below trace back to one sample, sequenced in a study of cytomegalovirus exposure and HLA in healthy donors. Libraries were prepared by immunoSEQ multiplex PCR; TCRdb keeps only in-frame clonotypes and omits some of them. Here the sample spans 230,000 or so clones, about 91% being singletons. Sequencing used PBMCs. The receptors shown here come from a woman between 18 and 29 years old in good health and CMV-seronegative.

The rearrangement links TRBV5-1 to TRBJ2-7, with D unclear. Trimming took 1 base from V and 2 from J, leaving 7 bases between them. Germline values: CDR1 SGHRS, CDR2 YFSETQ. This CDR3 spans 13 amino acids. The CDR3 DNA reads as TGCGCCAGCAGCTTGAGAGCCACCTACGAGCAGTACTTC. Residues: CASSLRATYEQYF.

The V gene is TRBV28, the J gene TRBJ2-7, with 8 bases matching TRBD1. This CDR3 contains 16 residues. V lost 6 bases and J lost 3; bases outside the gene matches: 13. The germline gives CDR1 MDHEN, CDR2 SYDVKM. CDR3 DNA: TGTGCCAGCAGGACCCCGAGGGGACAGGAGTTCTACGAGCAGTACTTC. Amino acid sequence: CASRTPRGQEFYEQYF.

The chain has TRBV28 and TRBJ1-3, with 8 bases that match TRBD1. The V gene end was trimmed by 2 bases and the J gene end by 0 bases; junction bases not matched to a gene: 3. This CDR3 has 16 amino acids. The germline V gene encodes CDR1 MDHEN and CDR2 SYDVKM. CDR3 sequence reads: CASSLAGGSSGNTIYF. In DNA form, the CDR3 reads TGTGCCAGCAGTTTAGCAGGGGGCAGCTCTGGAAACACCATATATTTT.

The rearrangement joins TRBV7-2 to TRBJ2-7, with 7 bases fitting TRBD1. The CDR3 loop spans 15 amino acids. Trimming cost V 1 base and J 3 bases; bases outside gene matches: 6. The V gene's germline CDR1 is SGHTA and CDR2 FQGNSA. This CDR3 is CASSLGPGQNYEQYF. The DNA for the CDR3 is TGTGCCAGCAGCTTAGGGCCGGGACAGAACTACGAGCAGTACTTC. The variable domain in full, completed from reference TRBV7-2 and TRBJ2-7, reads GAGVSQSPSNKVTEKGKDVELRCDPISGHTALYWYRQSLGQGLEFLIYFQGNSAPDKSGLPSDRFSAERTGGSVSTLTIQRTQQEDSAVYLCASSLGPGQNYEQYFGPGTRLTVT.

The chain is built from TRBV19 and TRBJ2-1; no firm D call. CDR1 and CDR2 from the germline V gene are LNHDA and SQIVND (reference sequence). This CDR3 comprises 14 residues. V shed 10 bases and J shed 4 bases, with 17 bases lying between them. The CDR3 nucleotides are TGTGCCACCGCGCCCGGAGTCGGATACAATGAGCAGTTCTTC. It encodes CATAPGVGYNEQFF.

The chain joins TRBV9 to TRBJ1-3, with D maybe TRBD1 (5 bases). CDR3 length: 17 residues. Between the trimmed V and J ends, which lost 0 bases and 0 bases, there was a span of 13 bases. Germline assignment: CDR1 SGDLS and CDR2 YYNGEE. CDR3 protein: CASSVDPPGFSGNTIYF. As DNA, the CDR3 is TGTGCCAGCAGCGTAGATCCGCCAGGGTTCTCTGGAAACACCATATATTTT.

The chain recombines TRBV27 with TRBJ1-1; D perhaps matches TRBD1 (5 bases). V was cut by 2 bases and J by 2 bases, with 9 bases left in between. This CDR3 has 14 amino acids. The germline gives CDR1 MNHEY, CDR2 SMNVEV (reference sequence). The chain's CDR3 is CASSLGRGNTEAFF. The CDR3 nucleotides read TGTGCCAGCAGTTTAGGTAGGGGTAACACTGAAGCTTTCTTT.

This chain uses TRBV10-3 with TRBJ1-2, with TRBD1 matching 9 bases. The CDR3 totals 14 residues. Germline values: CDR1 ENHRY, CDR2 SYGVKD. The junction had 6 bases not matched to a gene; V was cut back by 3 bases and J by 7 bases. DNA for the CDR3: TGTGCCATCAGTGACGGGACAGGGCTCGCTGGCTACACCTTC. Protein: CAISDGTGLAGYTF.